These 30 T cell receptor beta chains originate from one sample sequenced in a study of blood T cell repertoires in COVID-19. Generated by immunoSEQ multiplex PCR, the TCRdb table keeps only in-frame clones and is missing some. Of 200,000 to 250,000 clones in the sample, 70% to 90% were seen once. Material for sequencing was PBMCs or T cells enriched from blood (not recorded which). All receptors come from a woman younger than 45 who had been exposed to COVID-19.

This sequence joins TRBV2 and TRBJ2-3; no definite D call. V dropped 3 bases and J dropped 6 bases, with 13 bases sitting between them. The CDR3 has 14 amino acids. Germline values: CDR1 SNHLY, CDR2 FYNNEI. The CDR3 loop reads CASSEGLGVDTQYF. The CDR3 DNA reads as TGTGCCAGCAGTGAGGGTCTTGGAGTTGATACGCAGTATTTT.

V gene TRBV5-1 combines with J gene TRBJ1-1; the D gene is possibly TRBD1 (6 bases). The CDR3 totals 16 residues. V was clipped by 2 bases and J by 2 bases, with 16 bases between them. Per germline, CDR1 SGHRS and CDR2 YFSETQ. CDR3 in amino acids: CASSFNRGGGNTEAFF. The CDR3 DNA sequence: TGCGCCAGCAGCTTTAATAGAGGGGGTGGCAACACTGAAGCTTTCTTT.

J is TRBJ2-3 and V is TRBV9; 7 bases line up with TRBD2. Germline V gene data show CDR1 as SGDLS and CDR2 as YYNGEE. Trimming cost V 1 base and J 2 bases; bases outside gene matches: 4. CDR3 length: 15 residues. The CDR3: CASSVIGGFTDTQYF. The CDR3 DNA follows: TGTGCCAGCAGCGTAATCGGGGGGTTCACAGATACGCAGTATTTT.

The V call is TRBV11-3, the J call TRBJ1-1; D is perhaps TRBD1 (5 bases). The CDR3 loop spans 14 amino acids. V lost 5 bases, J lost 1 base, and 11 bases lay in between. Germline loops: CDR1 SGHNT, CDR2 YENEEA. The CDR3 DNA reads as TGTGCCAGCAGCGCGGGACCCGGGAACACTGAAGCTTTCTTT. Translation gives CASSAGPGNTEAFF.

The chain combines TRBV5-4 with TRBJ1-1; no reliable D call. The CDR3 totals 14 residues. The V end lost 0 bases, the J end lost 2 bases, and 8 bases lay between the germline ends. Per the germline V gene, CDR1 is SGHNT and CDR2 is YYREEE (reference sequence). CDR3 sequence (DNA): TGTGCCAGCAGCTTGGGGGCAGCAAACACTGAAGCTTTCTTT. Translation: CASSLGAANTEAFF. The complete variable domain, with remaining parts taken from reference TRBV5-4 and TRBJ1-1, reads ETGVTQSPTHLIKTRGQQVTLRCSSQSGHNTVSWYQQALGQGPQFIFQYYREEENGRGNFPPRFSGLQFPNYSSELNVNALELDDSALYLCASSLGAANTEAFFGQGTRLTVV.

The rearrangement links TRBV6-5 to TRBJ2-2; the D is unclear. The V gene lost 6 bases and the J gene lost 5 bases, with 7 bases spanning the gap. Germline lookup yields CDR1 MNHEY and CDR2 SVGAGI. CDR3 length equals 12 residues. CDR3 residues: CASSPKTGELFF. In nucleotides, the CDR3 is TGTGCCAGCAGCCCCAAAACCGGGGAGCTGTTTTTT.

This clone was detected only a few times. The rearrangement links TRBV12-3 or TRBV12-4 to TRBJ1-1; possible D gene TRBD1, 5 bases. The CDR3 has 12 amino acids. Trimming removed 7 bases at V and 10 bases at J, with 16 bases between. The CDR3 reads CASTKKGKGAFF. The CDR3 DNA sequence: TGTGCCAGCACCAAAAAGGGGAAGGGAGCTTTCTTT.

The CDR3 DNA reads TGCACCAGCAGACGCCGGGACAGGGGTTTGAGCGAGCAGTACTTC. Protein product: CTSRRRDRGLSEQYF. J is TRBJ2-7 and V is TRBV1; TRBD1 was called by the table and not checked on the DNA. TRBV1 is a listed pseudogene. CDR3 length equals 15 residues.

This chain links TRBV30 with TRBJ1-1; D is undetermined. V was shortened by 3 bases and J by 0 bases, with 14 bases between the two germline ends. The germline gives CDR1 GTSNPN, CDR2 SVGIG (reference sequence). The CDR3 length is 15 residues. The CDR3 DNA sequence: TGTGCCTGGAGCCAGCGTGCCTTTATGAACACTGAAGCTTTCTTT. The encoded protein is CAWSQRAFMNTEAFF.

The V call is TRBV19, the J call TRBJ2-2, with D maybe TRBD1 (5 bases). The CDR3 totals 17 residues. The germline V gene encodes CDR1 LNHDA and CDR2 SQIVND (reference sequence). V was pared by 2 bases and J by 7 bases, with 20 bases between. CDR3 loop: CASSIRAGPRIIGELFF. CDR3 coding DNA: TGTGCCAGTAGTATACGGGCAGGGCCCAGGATCATCGGGGAGCTGTTTTTT.

The chain couples TRBV4-1 to TRBJ2-3, with 11 bases lining up with TRBD2. Looked up from germline, CDR1 is MGHRA and CDR2 is YSYEKL. Trimming removed 1 base from V and 2 bases from J; junction bases left unmatched: 8. The length of the CDR3 is 18 residues. This chain's CDR3 is CASSQALTSGVLTDTQYF. CDR3 nucleotides: TGCGCCAGCAGCCAAGCCCTGACTAGCGGGGTCCTCACAGATACGCAGTATTTT.

CDR3 nucleotides: TGTGCCAGCAGCCAAGTAGGTCGACTCCGATCCCTCCACTTT. Its translation is CASSQVGRLRSLHF. The V and J genes are TRBV14 and TRBJ1-6, with D hard to call. The CDR3 length is 14 residues. Germline lookup yields CDR1 SGHDN and CDR2 FVKESK. V shed 1 base and J shed 14 bases, with 15 bases lying between them.

In its sample, this clone was seen once. The rearrangement uses TRBV9 and TRBJ2-2; TRBD1 is a possible D gene (6 bases). This CDR3 region has 16 residues. Trimming cost V 0 bases and J 0 bases, with 9 bases left between them. The germline V gene has CDR1 SGDLS and CDR2 YYNGEE. The CDR3 loop reads CASSVGGQPNTGELFF. The CDR3 DNA sequence: TGTGCCAGCAGCGTAGGGGGGCAGCCGAACACCGGGGAGCTGTTTTTT.

The chain links TRBV3-1 (or the pseudogene TRBV3-2) to TRBJ2-4; perhaps TRBD2 as D (6 bases). Germline CDR1 and CDR2: LGHDT and YNNKEL (reference sequence). The ends were cut back, 4 bases at V and 3 bases at J, with 13 bases in the middle. The CDR3 covers 15 residues. Here the CDR3 reads CASSRSEGDKNIQYF. The CDR3 coding sequence is TGTGCCAGCAGCCGCTCGGAGGGCGACAAAAACATTCAGTACTTC.

The CDR3 is CAWSVYGQGYGYTF. CDR3 nucleotides: TGTGCCTGGAGTGTATACGGGCAGGGGTATGGCTACACCTTC. This chain connects TRBV30 to TRBJ1-2; tentatively, D is TRBD1 (6 bases). V dropped 0 bases and J dropped 5 bases, with 13 bases sitting between them. The CDR3 contains 14 residues. Germline lookup yields CDR1 GTSNPN and CDR2 SVGIG (reference sequence).

The chain links TRBV19 to TRBJ2-7; TRBD1 matches at 10 bases. CDR3 length: 14 residues. CDR1 LNHDA and CDR2 SQIVND come from the germline V gene (reference sequence). After removal of 4 bases from V and 4 bases from J, the junction contained 4 bases not matched to a gene. CDR3 residues: CASSRGTGEYEQYF. In DNA, the CDR3 is TGTGCCAGTAGTAGAGGGACAGGGGAATACGAGCAGTACTTC.

The chain uses TRBV7-8 and TRBJ1-3; 9 nucleotides line up with TRBD1. Trimming cost V 5 bases and J 4 bases; bases outside gene matches: 9. The CDR3 consists of 16 residues. Per the germline V gene, CDR1 is SGHVS and CDR2 is FQNEAQ. In DNA, the CDR3 is TGTGCCAGCAGCCGTACAGGGGGCCTGGGAGGAAACACCATATATTTT. Amino acid sequence: CASSRTGGLGGNTIYF.

The V gene is TRBV7-2, the J gene TRBJ1-2; the D gene is possibly TRBD1 (5 bases). Germline loops: CDR1 SGHTA, CDR2 FQGNSA. The CDR3 has 15 residues. V lost 2 bases to trimming and J lost 8 bases, with 18 bases between them. The CDR3 sequence: CASSLMQGSADGYTF. The CDR3 DNA reads TGTGCCAGCAGCTTAATGCAGGGTTCGGCCGACGGCTACACCTTC.

The chain is built from TRBV6-1 and TRBJ1-6, with TRBD1 matching over 9 bases. The germline gives CDR1 MNHNS, CDR2 SASEGT. The CDR3 sequence is 16 residues long. The J segment lost 10 bases and the V segment lost 3 bases, leaving 10 bases of the junction unmatched. The CDR3 region is CASSEVNRGRGSPLHF. The CDR3 DNA follows: TGTGCCAGCAGTGAGGTCAACAGGGGGCGCGGGTCACCCCTCCACTTT.

This chain links TRBV27 with TRBJ1-3, with TRBD1 matching 7 bases. J was trimmed by 2 bases and V by 6 bases; bases with no gene match: 4. Germline V gives CDR1 MNHEY, CDR2 SMNVEV (reference sequence). The CDR3 is 14 residues long. The CDR3 nucleotides read TGTGCCAGCAGCAAACAGGGGCCTGGAAACACCATATATTTT. Translated, it gives CASSKQGPGNTIYF.

The rearrangement joins TRBV10-3 to TRBJ2-2; perhaps TRBD2 as D (5 bases). CDR1 ENHRY and CDR2 SYGVKD come from the germline V gene. Trimming left V 6 bases short and J 0 bases short, with 5 bases between. The CDR3 runs to 13 residues. Written as DNA, the CDR3 is TGTGCCATCAGCGGGGCGAACACCGGGGAGCTGTTTTTT. Protein sequence: CAISGANTGELFF.

The V gene is TRBV10-1, the J gene TRBJ2-3; D is undetermined. Trimming left V 0 bases short and J 6 bases short, with 10 bases between. CDR1 is WNHNN and CDR2 is SYGVQD in the germline V gene (reference sequence). CDR3 size: 14 residues. The CDR3 sequence is CASSESGRMDTQYF. The CDR3 nucleotides read TGCGCCAGCAGTGAGTCGGGCAGGATGGATACGCAGTATTTT.

This rearrangement joins TRBV10-3 to TRBJ2-2; D is perhaps TRBD1 (6 bases). Germline CDR1 reads ENHRY; CDR2 reads SYGVKD. The CDR3 is made up of 13 amino acids. V lost 10 bases to trimming and J lost 6 bases, with 15 bases between them. The CDR3 protein is CANRGQAAGELFF. DNA for the CDR3: TGTGCCAATAGGGGACAAGCGGCCGGGGAGCTGTTTTTT.

The J gene is TRBJ1-3, the V gene TRBV7-8; D might be TRBD1 (5 bases). V was trimmed by 5 bases and J by 4 bases, leaving 12 bases between them. There are 14 residues in the CDR3. Germline lookup yields CDR1 SGHVS and CDR2 FQNEAQ. The CDR3 reads CASSAGVGGNTIYF. The CDR3 DNA sequence: TGTGCCAGCAGCGCGGGGGTGGGCGGAAACACCATATATTTT.

The rearrangement uses TRBV13 and TRBJ2-1; possibly TRBD1 for D (6 bases). CDR1 is PRHDT and CDR2 is FYEKMQ in the germline V gene (reference sequence). CDR3 length equals 16 residues. V was shortened by 5 bases and J by 0 bases, with 14 bases between the two germline ends. This chain's CDR3 is CASSPTGLSSYNEQFF. CDR3 in DNA: TGTGCCAGCAGCCCCACAGGGTTAAGCTCCTACAATGAGCAGTTCTTC.

The CDR3 DNA reads TGTGCCAGCAGTTTCACAGGGGGGCAAGCTTTCTTT. Its protein product is CASSFTGGQAFF. V gene TRBV28 combines with J gene TRBJ1-1, with 8 positions matching TRBD1. The CDR3 sequence is 12 residues long. Germline V gives CDR1 MDHEN, CDR2 SYDVKM. V lost 3 bases, J lost 9 bases, and 3 bases stayed unmatched. Together with reference TRBV28 and TRBJ1-1, the CDR3 gives the full variable domain: DVKVTQSSRYLVKRTGEKVFLECVQDMDHENMFWYRQDPGLGLRLIYFSYDVKMKEKGDIPEGYSVSREKKERFSLILESASTNQTSMYLCASSFTGGQAFFGQGTRLTVV.

V is TRBV5-6 and J is TRBJ1-2, with TRBD1 as a possible D gene (5 bases). CDR1 and CDR2 from the germline V gene are SGHDT and YYEEEE. Trimming removed 6 bases at V and 0 bases at J, with 15 bases between. The CDR3 has 15 amino acids. The chain's CDR3 is CASINLWGPNYGYTF. The CDR3 DNA reads TGTGCCAGCATCAATCTTTGGGGCCCTAACTATGGCTACACCTTC.

The chain carries TRBV5-8 and TRBJ1-4; TRBD1 matches 7 bases. The length of the CDR3 is 15 residues. V was pared by 5 bases and J by 0 bases, with 4 bases of the junction left unmatched. The germline gives CDR1 SGHTS, CDR2 YDEGEE. The DNA for the CDR3 is TGTGCCAGCAGTGGGGACAGAGCAACTAATGAAAAACTGTTTTTT. Amino acid sequence: CASSGDRATNEKLFF. Full variable domain (missing parts from reference TRBV5-8 and TRBJ1-4): EAGVTQSPTHLIKTRGQQATLRCSPISGHTSVYWYQQALGLGLQFLLWYDEGEERNRGNFPPRFSGRQFPNYSSELNVNALELEDSALYLCASSGDRATNEKLFFGSGTQLSVL.

This clone was seen more than once but under ten times. The CDR3 is CASSGNQGVAGYTF. Here the CDR3 DNA reads TGTGCCAGCAGCGGCAACCAGGGGGTTGCTGGCTACACCTTC. The chain combines TRBV11-2 with TRBJ1-2; the match to TRBD1 covers 7 bases. With 5 bases clipped from V and 7 bases from J, the junction kept 10 bases outside the gene matches. The germline V gene has CDR1 SGHAT and CDR2 FQNNGV. This CDR3 region has 14 residues.

The V gene is TRBV5-1, the J gene TRBJ2-3, with D maybe TRBD2 (6 bases). Between the trimmed V and J ends, which lost 6 bases and 4 bases, there was a span of 21 bases. Germline V gene data show CDR1 as SGHRS and CDR2 as YFSETQ. The CDR3 loop spans 16 amino acids. DNA of the CDR3: TGCGCCAGCAACAACGACCGCCCCGGGGGACCAGATACGCAGTATTTT. Amino acid sequence: CASNNDRPGGPDTQYF.